Listed below are T cell receptor beta chains from one sample, sequenced in a study of blood T cell repertoires in COVID-19. The data were produced by immunoSEQ multiplex PCR, yet TCRdb's version contains in-frame clones alone and is incomplete. The data show about 39,000 clones, 70% to 90% seen once. The sample taken for sequencing was peripheral blood. The receptors derive from a human donor in a cohort sampled during active COVID-19. Each CDR3 is given with its conserved first and last residue. Fields, in order: J gene, D gene, V gene, clone size, CDR3 DNA, CDR3 protein. A D gene is named only where the DNA matches it firmly. Clone size is given for some rows only: seen once, a few or many times, or a class if the clone is expanded.

>TRBJ1-1|-|TRBV18|-
TGTGCCAGCTCACCCTCCCAGGGGTCGGACACTGAAGCTTTCTTT
CASSPSQGSDTEAFF
>TRBJ1-2|-|TRBV29-1|few
TGCAGCGTTGTAACAGGCCAAGAAGGCTACACCTTC
CSVVTGQEGYTF
>TRBJ1-6|TRBD1|TRBV6-5|-
TGTGCCAGCGGGACAGGGGCTCATTATAATTCACCCCTCCACTTT
CASGTGAHYNSPLHF
>TRBJ1-4|-|TRBV5-6|-
TGTGCCAGCAGCGCGATGGGACAACCAACTAATGAAAAACTGTTTTTT
CASSAMGQPTNEKLFF
>TRBJ1-5|-|TRBV28|-
TGTGCCAGCAGTTGGTTAAGACAGAACAATCAGCCCCAGCATTTT
CASSWLRQNNQPQHF
>TRBJ1-4|-|TRBV5-4|-
TGTGCCAGCAGTCCCGGGAGAAAAGAAAAACTGTTTTTT
CASSPGRKEKLFF
>TRBJ2-7|-|TRBV29-1|-
TGCAGCGCTTCCGGGACGGGGGTCTACGAGCAGTACTTC
CSASGTGVYEQYF
>TRBJ2-3|-|TRBV3-1/TRBV3-2|once
TGTGCCAGCAGCCAATCCCCCTCCACAGATACGCAGTATTTT
CASSQSPSTDTQYF
>TRBJ1-2|-|TRBV14|few
TGTGCCAGCAGCCCCCAAGGGGTGGGCTATGGCTACACCTTC
CASSPQGVGYGYTF
>TRBJ1-2|-|TRBV5-5|-
TGTGCCAGCAGCCCCCTGAGAAGTGGCTACACCTTC
CASSPLRSGYTF
>TRBJ1-6|-|TRBV3-1/TRBV3-2|-
TGTGCCAGCAGCCAAGGACAGCAAGCAAATTCACCCCTCCACTTT
CASSQGQQANSPLHF
>TRBJ2-5|-|TRBV5-4|-
TGTGCCAGCAGCCCGGAGGGCAGGAAGGAGACCCAGTACTTC
CASSPEGRKETQYF
>TRBJ1-4|TRBD1|TRBV7-2|-
TGTGCCAGCAGCCATTACCTAGGACAGGGGGAGGAAAAACTGTTTTTT
CASSHYLGQGEEKLFF
>TRBJ2-3|-|TRBV5-1|-
TGCGCCAGCAGCTTGGCAGAGGGCCTCGATACGCAGTATTTT
CASSLAEGLDTQYF
>TRBJ1-6|-|TRBV18|-
TGTGCCAGCTCACCTTTTGAGACAGCTAATTCACCCCTCCACTTT
CASSPFETANSPLHF
>TRBJ2-3|-|TRBV7-6|-
TGTGCCAGCAGCTTTACGGGGGTAGATACGCAGTATTTT
CASSFTGVDTQYF
>TRBJ1-6|-|TRBV6-5|-
TGTGCCAGCCGAACAGGGATTCATTCACCCCTCCACTTT
CASRTGIHSPLHF
>TRBJ2-1|TRBD2|TRBV7-9|-
TGTGCCAGCAGCTTAGGGGGCATGGCGGGGGCCTACAATGAGCAGTTCTTC
CASSLGGMAGAYNEQFF
>TRBJ1-2|-|TRBV7-2|-
TGTGCCAGCACTCCAGGGGAGAGACTCGGTGGCTACACCTTC
CASTPGERLGGYTF
>TRBJ1-4|-|TRBV2|-
TGTGCCAGCGCGCGGTTAGTTGGTGAAAAACTGTTTTTT
CASARLVGEKLFF
>TRBJ2-3|TRBD2|TRBV5-4|-
TGTGCCACCACTAGCGGGAGGAATACGCAGTATTTT
CATTSGRNTQYF
>TRBJ2-3|TRBD2|TRBV30|-
TGTGCCTGGAGTAACGGGGGGGGAGATACGCAGTATTTT
CAWSNGGGDTQYF
>TRBJ2-2|TRBD1|TRBV13|-
TGTGCCAGCAGCTTGGGACAGGGTCTCACCGGGGAGCTGTTTTTT
CASSLGQGLTGELFF
>TRBJ1-2|TRBD1|TRBV20-1|-
TGCAGTGCTAGTTTATCTGGGCAGGGGGCCGTCGGCTACACCTTC
CSASLSGQGAVGYTF
>TRBJ2-7|TRBD1|TRBV19|-
TGTGCCAGTAGTATACGACAGGGGTCCTACGAGCAGTACTTC
CASSIRQGSYEQYF
>TRBJ2-2|-|TRBV3-1/TRBV3-2|-
TGTGCCAGCAGCCCTCCAGCAGGTGCCGGGGAGCTGTTTTTT
CASSPPAGAGELFF
>TRBJ2-5|TRBD2|TRBV4-1|few
TGCGCCAGCAGCCAAGATACTAGCGGGGGGACCCAGTACTTC
CASSQDTSGGTQYF
>TRBJ1-1|TRBD1|TRBV19|-
TGTGCCAGTAGTAGAGACTCCCGGGACAGCACTGAAGCTTTCTTT
CASSRDSRDSTEAFF
>TRBJ2-7|-|TRBV11-1|-
TGTGCCAGCAGCTTCGGGTCTTTCTACGAGCAGTACTTC
CASSFGSFYEQYF
>TRBJ2-2|-|TRBV5-7|-
TGTGCCAGCAGCTTAAAGGGACGGGAGTACACCGGGGAGCTGTTTTTT
CASSLKGREYTGELFF
>TRBJ2-3|-|TRBV24-1|-
TGTGCCACCAGTGAGGACAGCTTCACAGATACGCAGTATTTT
CATSEDSFTDTQYF
>TRBJ1-2|-|TRBV24-1|once
TGTGCCACCAGGGACAGCTCCAACTATGGCTACACCTTC
CATRDSSNYGYTF
>TRBJ2-1|-|TRBV9|-
TGTGCCAGCAGCGTAGACTCGAGACTAGGCCCGTTCTTC
CASSVDSRLGPFF
>TRBJ2-3|TRBD1|TRBV18|once
TGTGCCAGCTCACGAGGGACAGGGACAGATACGCAGTATTTT
CASSRGTGTDTQYF
>TRBJ2-1|TRBD2|TRBV27|-
TGTGCCAGCAGTTCAGCTAGCGGGAGGGTCAGCTCCTACAATGAGCAGTTCTTC
CASSSASGRVSSYNEQFF
>TRBJ2-7|-|TRBV11-2|-
TGTGCCAGCAGCCTGACTGACAGGAGCTCCTACGAGCAGTACTTC
CASSLTDRSSYEQYF
>TRBJ2-7|TRBD1|TRBV6-5|-
TGTGCCAGCAGTTATCAGGGGGTGATGGTCTACGAGCAGTACTTC
CASSYQGVMVYEQYF
>TRBJ2-5|-|TRBV6-5|-
TGTGCCAGCGGAGGAGGCTGGGGACAAGAGACCCAGTACTTC
CASGGGWGQETQYF
>TRBJ1-4|-|TRBV6-1|once
TGTGCCAGCAGTGAAATGGGGCAGGGCGCAGTTGAAAAACTGTTTTTT
CASSEMGQGAVEKLFF
>TRBJ1-1|-|TRBV7-2|-
TGTGCCAGCAGTCAGGCGGGAGGGGCTTTCTTT
CASSQAGGAFF
>TRBJ1-2|-|TRBV18|-
TGTGCCAGCTCACCGGGACACATTAACTATGGCTACACCTTC
CASSPGHINYGYTF
>TRBJ1-5|-|TRBV19|-
TGTGCCAGTAGTAGTACGGTCAATCAGCCCCAGCATTTT
CASSSTVNQPQHF
>TRBJ1-4|TRBD1|TRBV19|-
TGTGCCAGTAGTATAAGAAGGACAGGGGAAAAACTGTTTTTT
CASSIRRTGEKLFF
>TRBJ1-5|TRBD1|TRBV28|-
TGTGCCAGCAGTAACCGACAGGGGCCTAGCAATCAGCCCCAGCATTTT
CASSNRQGPSNQPQHF
>TRBJ2-2|-|TRBV28|once
TGTGCCAGCAGGGGGGGGGCGGCCGGGGAGCTGTTTTTT
CASRGGAAGELFF
>TRBJ2-2|TRBD2|TRBV7-6|-
TGTGCCAGCAGCTTTGGCGGGGGGACCACCGGGGAGCTGTTTTTT
CASSFGGGTTGELFF
>TRBJ2-1|-|TRBV18|-
TGTGCCAGCTCAACATCTAGAGAGAGTGAGCAGTTCTTC
CASSTSRESEQFF
>TRBJ2-5|TRBD2|TRBV7-2|-
TGTGCCAGCAGCTCGCCGGGGGGTCCCCAGTACTTC
CASSSPGGPQYF
>TRBJ1-1|-|TRBV2|-
TGTGCCAGCAGTGCAGATATGAACACTGAAGCTTTCTTT
CASSADMNTEAFF
>TRBJ1-2|-|TRBV30|once
TGTGCCTGGATGCGGAGACAGGAACTCTACCACATTAACTATGGCTACACCTTC
CAWMRRQELYHINYGYTF
>TRBJ2-5|-|TRBV19|-
TGTGCCAGTAGTACCTTAGAGACCCAGTACTTC
CASSTLETQYF
>TRBJ1-2|-|TRBV30|-
TGTGCCTGGAGTGCCATGGACAGAAACTATGGCTACACCTTC
CAWSAMDRNYGYTF
>TRBJ2-7|-|TRBV11-2|-
TGTGCCAGCAGCTTCCCGGGAATCAACCTATACGAGCAGTACTTC
CASSFPGINLYEQYF
>TRBJ1-6|TRBD1|TRBV2|-
TGTGCCAGCAGTCTAGGACAGGGGAATTCACCCCTCCACTTT
CASSLGQGNSPLHF